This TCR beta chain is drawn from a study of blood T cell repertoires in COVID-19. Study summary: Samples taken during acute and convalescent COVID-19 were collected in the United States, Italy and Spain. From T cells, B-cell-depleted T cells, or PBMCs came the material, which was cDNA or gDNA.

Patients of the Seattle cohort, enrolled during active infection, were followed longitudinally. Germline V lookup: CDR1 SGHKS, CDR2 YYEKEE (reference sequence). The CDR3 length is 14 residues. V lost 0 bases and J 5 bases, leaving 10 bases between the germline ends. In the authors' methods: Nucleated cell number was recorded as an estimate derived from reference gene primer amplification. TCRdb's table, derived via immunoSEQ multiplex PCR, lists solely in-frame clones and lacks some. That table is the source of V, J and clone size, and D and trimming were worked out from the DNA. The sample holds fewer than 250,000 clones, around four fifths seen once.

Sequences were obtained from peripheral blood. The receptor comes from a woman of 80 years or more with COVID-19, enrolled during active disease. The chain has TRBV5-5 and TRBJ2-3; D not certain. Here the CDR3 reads CASSLGAGRDTQYF. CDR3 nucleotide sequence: TGTGCCAGCAGCTTGGGGGCAGGCCGAGATACGCAGTATTTT.